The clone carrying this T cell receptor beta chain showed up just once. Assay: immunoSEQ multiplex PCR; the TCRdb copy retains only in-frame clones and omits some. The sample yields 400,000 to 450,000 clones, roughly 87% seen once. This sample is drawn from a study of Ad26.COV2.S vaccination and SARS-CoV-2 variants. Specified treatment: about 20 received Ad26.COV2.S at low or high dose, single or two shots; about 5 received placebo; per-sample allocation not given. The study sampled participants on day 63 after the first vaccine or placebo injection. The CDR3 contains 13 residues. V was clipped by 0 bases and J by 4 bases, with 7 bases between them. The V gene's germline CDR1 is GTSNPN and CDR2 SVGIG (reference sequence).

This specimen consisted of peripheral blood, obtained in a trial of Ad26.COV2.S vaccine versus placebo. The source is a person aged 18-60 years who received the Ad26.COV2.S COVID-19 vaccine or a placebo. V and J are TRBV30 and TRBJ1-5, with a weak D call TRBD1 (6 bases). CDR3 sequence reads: CAWSVDRNQPQHF. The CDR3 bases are TGTGCCTGGAGTGTGGACAGAAATCAGCCCCAGCATTTT.